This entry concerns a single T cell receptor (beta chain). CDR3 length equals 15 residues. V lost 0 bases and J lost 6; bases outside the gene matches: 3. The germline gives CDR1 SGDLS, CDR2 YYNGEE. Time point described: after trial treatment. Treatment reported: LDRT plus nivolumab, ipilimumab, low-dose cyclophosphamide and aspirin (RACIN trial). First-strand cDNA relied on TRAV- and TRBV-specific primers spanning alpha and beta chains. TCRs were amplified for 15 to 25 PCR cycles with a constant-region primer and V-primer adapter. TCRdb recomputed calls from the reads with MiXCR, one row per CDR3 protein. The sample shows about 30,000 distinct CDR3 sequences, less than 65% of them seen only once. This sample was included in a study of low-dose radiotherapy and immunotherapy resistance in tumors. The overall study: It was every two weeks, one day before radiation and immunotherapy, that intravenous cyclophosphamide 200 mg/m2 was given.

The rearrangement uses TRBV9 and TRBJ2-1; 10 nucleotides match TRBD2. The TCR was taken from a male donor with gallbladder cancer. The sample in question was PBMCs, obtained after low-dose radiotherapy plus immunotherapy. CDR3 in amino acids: CASSVGVAGGNEQFF. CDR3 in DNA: TGTGCCAGCAGCGTAGGAGTAGCGGGAGGCAATGAGCAGTTCTTC.